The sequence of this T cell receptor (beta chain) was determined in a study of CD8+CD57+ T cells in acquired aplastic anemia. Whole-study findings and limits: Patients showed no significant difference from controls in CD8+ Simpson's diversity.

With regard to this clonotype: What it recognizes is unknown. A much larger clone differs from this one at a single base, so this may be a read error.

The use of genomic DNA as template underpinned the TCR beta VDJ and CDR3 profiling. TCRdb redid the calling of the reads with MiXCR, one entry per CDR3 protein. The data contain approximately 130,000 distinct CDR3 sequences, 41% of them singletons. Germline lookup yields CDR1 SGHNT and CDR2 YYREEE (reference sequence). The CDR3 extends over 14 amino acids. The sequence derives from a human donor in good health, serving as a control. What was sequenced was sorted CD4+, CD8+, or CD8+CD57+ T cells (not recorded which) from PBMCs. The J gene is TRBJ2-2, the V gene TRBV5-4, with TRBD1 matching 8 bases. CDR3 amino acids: CPSSHRGTPGELFF. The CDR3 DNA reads TGTCCCAGCAGCCACAGGGGGACGCCCGGGGAGCTGTTTTTT.